This TCR beta chain came from a study of shared clonotypes between healthy human individuals. Overall study results and limits: What naive subsets generally showed was a larger estimated richness than memory subsets showed. Against clonotypes common to all four donors, non-shared ones had lower generation probabilities.

The CDR3 is 13 amino acids. The ends were cut back, 2 bases at V and 6 bases at J, with 8 bases in the middle. Germline V gives CDR1 MNHEY, CDR2 SVGAGI. It was at deep level that the assay was run. Data came from immunoSEQ multiplex PCR; TCRdb stores just in-frame clones and leaves some out. The sample lists roughly 2.1 million clones, 85% to 95% occurring once. On this clone: What it recognizes is unknown. Within the sample, other DNA sequences also encode this same CDR3.

As defined, naive CD8 cells were CD45RO-negative and positively selected for CCR7, with terminally differentiated effector memory CD45RA+ cells excluded. The V gene is TRBV6-5, the J gene TRBJ2-1, with D unresolved. The specimen was naive CD8+ T cells from PBMCs. The source is a man younger than 35 in good health. Some clones in this sample may be carry-over from other donors' samples. The CDR3 is CASSYGLLNEQFF. CDR3 DNA: TGTGCCAGCAGTTACGGGCTACTCAATGAGCAGTTCTTC.